This T cell receptor beta chain was identified in a study of T cells expressing NK-cell markers. TCR beta cDNA was made by 5'RACE template switching with UMIs. TCRdb reprocessed the 5' RACE reads; each CDR3 protein has one entry and no DNA is given. This listing includes about 460,000 distinct CDR3 sequences. General study findings and limits: The dominant NKG2C+ clonotypes represented 1.0-7.0% of CD8+ T cells in over 5 donors.

This CDR3 is 11 amino acids long. Germline CDR1 is LGHNT and CDR2 is FRNRAP. With regard to this clonotype: The antigen is not known.

The clonotype comes from a woman aged 50 to 60 in good health. Material for sequencing was blood T cells: a sorted CD56 or NKG2C T cell subset, CD4+ or CD8+ T cells, or bulk PBMC T cells (not recorded which). The rearrangement uses TRBV12-5 and TRBJ2-4. The CDR3 is CASVRRDIQYF.